These T cell receptor beta chains were read from a single sample in a study of control samples from healthy donors and cancer patients. The data were produced by immunoSEQ multiplex PCR, yet TCRdb's version contains in-frame clones alone and is incomplete. The sample carries 85,000 to 110,000 clones, around 88% recorded once. The sample was PBMCs. The receptors originated from a man aged 60-69 years with lung cancer. Each CDR3 is given with its conserved first and last residue. A D gene is named only where the DNA matches it firmly. Clone size appears in some rows only: once, few, many, or a class for an expanded clone.

CDR3 protein,CDR3 DNA,V gene,clone size,CDR3 length,J gene,D gene
CASSPNTEAFF,TGTGCCAGCAGTCCCAACACTGAAGCTTTCTTT,TRBV12-3/TRBV12-4,NA,11,TRBJ1-1,NA
CASSLGFAGWGYGYTF,TGTGCCAGCAGCCTTGGTTTTGCGGGTTGGGGGTATGGCTACACCTTC,TRBV5-6,NA,16,TRBJ1-2,NA
CATSDPGRTDTQYF,TGTGCCACCAGTGACCCGGGACGCACAGATACGCAGTATTTT,TRBV24-1,NA,14,TRBJ2-3,NA
CASSFRDRENSRGYTF,TGTGCCAGCAGCTTTCGTGACAGGGAAAACTCTAGAGGCTACACCTTC,TRBV5-4,NA,16,TRBJ1-2,TRBD1
CATSEDRETLSGANVLTF,TGTGCCACCAGTGAGGACAGGGAAACACTCTCTGGGGCCAACGTCCTGACTTTC,TRBV24-1,NA,18,TRBJ2-6,TRBD1
CASSIVLIPNLAGVPTDTQYF,TGTGCCAGTAGTATAGTTTTAATACCCAATCTAGCGGGGGTTCCCACAGATACGCAGTATTTT,TRBV19,NA,21,TRBJ2-3,TRBD2
CASSSTGYPNEKLFF,TGTGCCAGCAGCTCAACGGGATATCCAAATGAAAAACTGTTTTTT,TRBV7-9,NA,15,TRBJ1-4,NA
CASSSPGQGAWTNTGELFF,TGTGCCAGCAGCTCTCCGGGACAGGGGGCGTGGACGAACACCGGGGAGCTGTTTTTT,TRBV6-6,NA,19,TRBJ2-2,TRBD1
CASSPPGQAQETQYF,TGTGCCAGCTCACCACCGGGACAGGCCCAAGAGACCCAGTACTTC,TRBV18,NA,15,TRBJ2-5,TRBD1
CASSWGSTGTTDTQYF,TGTGCCAGCAGCTGGGGTAGCACAGGGACCACAGATACGCAGTATTTT,TRBV11-3,NA,16,TRBJ2-3,NA
CASSLGTGGITEAFF,TGCGCCAGCAGCTTAGGGACAGGGGGTATCACTGAAGCTTTCTTT,TRBV5-1,NA,15,TRBJ1-1,TRBD1
CASSRAGGGYGYTF,TGTGCCAGCAGCCGAGCGGGGGGCGGCTATGGCTACACCTTC,TRBV13,NA,14,TRBJ1-2,NA
CASSLGFRAGELFF,TGTGCCAGCAGCCTAGGGTTTCGGGCCGGGGAGCTGTTTTTT,TRBV3-1/TRBV3-2,NA,14,TRBJ2-2,NA
CASNNGVAKNIQYF,TGTGCCAGCAATAACGGGGTAGCCAAAAACATTCAGTACTTC,TRBV6-5,NA,14,TRBJ2-4,NA
CASTRPTGSGANVLTF,TGTGCCAGCACCAGACCCACAGGCTCTGGGGCCAACGTCCTGACTTTC,TRBV7-3,NA,16,TRBJ2-6,NA
CASSFQGGATEAFF,TGCGCCAGCAGCTTTCAAGGCGGAGCAACTGAAGCTTTCTTT,TRBV5-1,NA,14,TRBJ1-1,NA
CASSRPRGGRFEQFF,TGTGCCAGCAGCCGGCCCCGGGGGGGTAGGTTTGAGCAGTTCTTC,TRBV3-1/TRBV3-2,NA,15,TRBJ2-1,TRBD2
CASNRGLRSSPLHF,TGTGCCAGTAATCGGGGATTAAGGAGTTCACCCCTCCACTTT,TRBV30,few,14,TRBJ1-6,NA
CSASTGADQPQHF,TGCAGTGCTAGTACGGGGGCCGATCAGCCCCAGCATTTT,TRBV20-1,NA,13,TRBJ1-5,NA
CATSETGNQPQHF,TGTGCCACCAGTGAGACAGGTAATCAGCCCCAGCATTTT,TRBV24-1,NA,13,TRBJ1-5,NA
CASSEGWGQNYGYTF,TGTGCCAGCAGTGAAGGGTGGGGCCAAAACTATGGCTACACCTTC,TRBV6-1,NA,15,TRBJ1-2,NA
CASSQAGGVNEQYF,TGTGCCAGCAGCCAAGCGGGGGGGGTTAACGAGCAGTACTTC,TRBV3-1/TRBV3-2,NA,14,TRBJ2-7,TRBD2
CASSQPPRDGANVLTF,TGTGCCAGCAGCCAACCCCCCCGGGATGGGGCCAACGTCCTGACTTTC,TRBV7-9,NA,16,TRBJ2-6,NA
CASSLLTVSTDTQYF,TGTGCCAGCAGCTTGCTTACGGTGAGCACAGATACGCAGTATTTT,TRBV5-5,NA,15,TRBJ2-3,NA
CASSESGVLSTEAFF,TGCGCCAGCAGTGAAAGTGGGGTTCTGAGCACTGAAGCTTTCTTT,TRBV10-1,few,15,TRBJ1-1,NA
CASSLDRGGREVRRNQPQHF,TGTGCCAGCAGCTTAGACCGGGGGGGCAGGGAAGTAAGACGCAATCAGCCCCAGCATTTT,TRBV11-2,NA,20,TRBJ1-5,NA
CASSSDRDHEQYF,TGTGCCAGCAGCTCGGACAGGGACCACGAGCAGTACTTC,TRBV13,NA,13,TRBJ2-7,TRBD1
CASSSPGTGTPRAFF,TGCGCCAGCAGCTCCCCCGGGACAGGGACCCCAAGGGCGTTCTTC,TRBV5-1,NA,15,TRBJ2-1,TRBD1
CASSLTRTTEAFF,TGCGCCAGCAGCTTGACAAGAACAACTGAAGCTTTCTTT,TRBV5-1,NA,13,TRBJ1-1,NA
CASSKAPRQETNEKLFF,TGTGCCAGCAGCAAAGCCCCCCGCCAGGAAACTAATGAAAAACTGTTTTTT,TRBV21-1,once,17,TRBJ1-4,NA
CASSLSAGLRHEQYF,TGTGCCAGCAGTTTATCGGCAGGTTTAAGACACGAGCAGTACTTC,TRBV27,NA,15,TRBJ2-7,NA
CASGNRDLHF,TGTGCCAGCGGGAACAGGGACCTCCACTTT,TRBV2,NA,10,TRBJ1-6,NA
CATSDPRGGLGSSGANVLTF,TGTGCCACCAGTGATCCGAGGGGGGGCTTGGGCAGCTCTGGGGCCAACGTCCTGACTTTC,TRBV24-1,once,20,TRBJ2-6,NA
CAISNPGGLSSGANVLTF,TGTGCCATCAGTAACCCAGGGGGCCTAAGCTCTGGGGCCAACGTCCTGACTTTC,TRBV10-3,NA,18,TRBJ2-6,TRBD1
CASGRGGTDTQYF,TGTGCCAGTGGGAGGGGGGGCACAGATACGCAGTATTTT,TRBV9,NA,13,TRBJ2-3,NA
CASSRNPGEGNTIYF,TGTGCCAGCAGCCGAAACCCTGGGGAAGGAAACACCATATATTTT,TRBV3-1/TRBV3-2,NA,15,TRBJ1-3,NA
CAIGGVYTGELFF,TGTGCCATCGGGGGGGTGTACACCGGGGAGCTGTTTTTT,TRBV12-3/TRBV12-4,NA,13,TRBJ2-2,TRBD2